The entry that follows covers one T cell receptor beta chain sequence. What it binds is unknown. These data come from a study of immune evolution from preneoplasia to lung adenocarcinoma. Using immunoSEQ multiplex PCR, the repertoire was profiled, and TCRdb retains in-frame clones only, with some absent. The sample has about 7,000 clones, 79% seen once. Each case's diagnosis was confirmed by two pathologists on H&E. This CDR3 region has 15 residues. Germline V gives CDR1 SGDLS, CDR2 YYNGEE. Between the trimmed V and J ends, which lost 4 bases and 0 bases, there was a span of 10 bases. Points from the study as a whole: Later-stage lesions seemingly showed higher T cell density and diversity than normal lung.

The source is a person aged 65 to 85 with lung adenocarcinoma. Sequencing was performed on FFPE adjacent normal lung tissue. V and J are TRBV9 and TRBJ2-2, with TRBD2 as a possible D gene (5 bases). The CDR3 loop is CASSPQDSNTGELFF. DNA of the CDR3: TGTGCCAGCAGCCCCCAGGACTCGAACACCGGGGAGCTGTTTTTT.